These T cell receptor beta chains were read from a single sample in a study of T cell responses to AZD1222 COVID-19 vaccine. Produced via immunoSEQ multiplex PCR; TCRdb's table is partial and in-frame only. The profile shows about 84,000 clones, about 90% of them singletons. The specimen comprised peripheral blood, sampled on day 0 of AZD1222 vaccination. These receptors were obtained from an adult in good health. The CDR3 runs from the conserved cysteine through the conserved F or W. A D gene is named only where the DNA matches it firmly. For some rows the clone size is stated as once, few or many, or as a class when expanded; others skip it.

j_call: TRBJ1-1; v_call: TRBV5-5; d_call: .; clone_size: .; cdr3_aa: CASSLWTTPNTEAFF; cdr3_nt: TGTGCCAGCAGCTTGTGGACGACACCGAACACTGAAGCTTTCTTT
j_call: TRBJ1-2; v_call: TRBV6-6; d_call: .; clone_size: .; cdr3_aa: CASKSQINYGYTF; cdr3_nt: TGTGCCAGCAAGTCACAGATTAACTATGGCTACACCTTC
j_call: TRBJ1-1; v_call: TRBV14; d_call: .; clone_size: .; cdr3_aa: CASSQVNTEAFF; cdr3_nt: TGTGCCAGCAGCCAAGTGAACACTGAAGCTTTCTTT
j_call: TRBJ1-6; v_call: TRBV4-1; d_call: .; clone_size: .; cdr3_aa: CASSQVFTYNSPLHF; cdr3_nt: TGCGCCAGCAGCCAAGTGTTCACTTATAATTCACCCCTCCACTTT
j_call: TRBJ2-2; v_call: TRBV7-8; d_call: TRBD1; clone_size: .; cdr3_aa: CASSFGQGAFLTGELFF; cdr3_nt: TGTGCCAGCAGCTTCGGGCAGGGGGCCTTCTTGACCGGGGAGCTGTTTTTT
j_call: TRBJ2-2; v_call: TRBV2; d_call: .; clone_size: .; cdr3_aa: CASRHRTTEAGTGELFF; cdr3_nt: TGTGCCAGCAGGCACAGAACTACCGAGGCGGGGACCGGGGAGCTGTTTTTT
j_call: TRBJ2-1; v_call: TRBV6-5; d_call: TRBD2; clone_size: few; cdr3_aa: CASSYGLAGGDEQFF; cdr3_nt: TGTGCCAGCAGTTACGGACTAGCGGGAGGCGATGAGCAGTTCTTC
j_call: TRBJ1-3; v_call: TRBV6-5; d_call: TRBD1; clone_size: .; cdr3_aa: CASLTGLSGNTIYF; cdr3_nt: TGTGCCAGCCTGACAGGGCTCTCTGGAAACACCATATATTTT
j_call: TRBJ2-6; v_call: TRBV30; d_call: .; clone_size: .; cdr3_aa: CAWSVELSSGSGANVLTF; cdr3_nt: TGTGCCTGGAGTGTTGAGTTGTCGTCTGGCTCTGGGGCCAACGTCCTGACTTTC
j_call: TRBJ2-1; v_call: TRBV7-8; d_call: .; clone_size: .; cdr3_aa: CASTQQGILHNEQFF; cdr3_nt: TGTGCCAGCACCCAACAGGGTATATTACACAATGAGCAGTTCTTC
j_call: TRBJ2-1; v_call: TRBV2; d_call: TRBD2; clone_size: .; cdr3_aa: CASSDVLAGEDEQFF; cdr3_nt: TGTGCCAGCAGCGACGTACTAGCGGGAGAAGACGAGCAGTTCTTC
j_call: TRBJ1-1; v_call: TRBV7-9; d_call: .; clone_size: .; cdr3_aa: CASSLGSIDTEAFF; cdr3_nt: TGTGCCAGCAGCTTAGGCAGTATCGATACTGAAGCTTTCTTT
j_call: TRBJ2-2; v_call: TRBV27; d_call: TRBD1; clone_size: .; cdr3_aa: CASSFDRVIGELFF; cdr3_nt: TGTGCCAGCAGTTTCGACAGGGTAATCGGGGAGCTGTTTTTT
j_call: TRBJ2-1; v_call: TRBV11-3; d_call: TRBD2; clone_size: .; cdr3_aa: CASSILSGRANEQFF; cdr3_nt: TGTGCCAGCAGCATACTTAGCGGGAGGGCAAATGAGCAGTTCTTC
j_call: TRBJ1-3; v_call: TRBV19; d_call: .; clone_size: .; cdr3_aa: CASSPDSGNTIYF; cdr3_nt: TGTGCCAGTAGTCCCGACTCTGGAAACACCATATATTTT
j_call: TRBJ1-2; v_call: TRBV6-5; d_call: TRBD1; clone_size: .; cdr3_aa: CASSLQGDYGYTF; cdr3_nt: TGTGCCAGCAGTCTACAGGGGGACTATGGCTACACCTTC
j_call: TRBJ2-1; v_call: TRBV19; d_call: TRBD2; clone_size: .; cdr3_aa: CASSGGLLAGGRGEQFF; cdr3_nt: TGTGCCAGTAGTGGGGGCCTCCTAGCGGGAGGGCGGGGTGAGCAGTTCTTC
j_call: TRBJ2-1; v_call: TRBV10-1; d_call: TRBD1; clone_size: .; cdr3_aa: CASSERETGTDEQFF; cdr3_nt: TGCGCCAGCAGTGAGAGGGAGACAGGGACCGATGAGCAGTTCTTC
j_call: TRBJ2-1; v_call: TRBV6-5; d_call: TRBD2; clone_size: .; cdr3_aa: CASEGSGSSYNEQFF; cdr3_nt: TGTGCCAGCGAGGGGAGCGGGAGCTCCTACAATGAGCAGTTCTTC
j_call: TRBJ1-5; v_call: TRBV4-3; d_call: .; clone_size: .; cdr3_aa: CASSQAQWLPQHF; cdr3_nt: TGCGCCAGCAGCCAAGCACAGTGGCTGCCCCAGCATTTT
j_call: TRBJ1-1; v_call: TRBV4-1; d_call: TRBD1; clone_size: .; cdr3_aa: CASSRATGDTEAFF; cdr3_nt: TGCGCCAGCAGCCGAGCGACAGGGGACACTGAAGCTTTCTTT
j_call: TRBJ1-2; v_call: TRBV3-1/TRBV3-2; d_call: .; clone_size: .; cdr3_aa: CASSQNVGANYGYTF; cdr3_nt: TGTGCCAGCAGCCAAAATGTGGGGGCTAACTATGGCTACACCTTC
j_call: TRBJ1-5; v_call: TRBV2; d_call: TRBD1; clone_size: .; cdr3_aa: CASRDRGQQPQHF; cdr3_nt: TGTGCCAGCAGGGACAGGGGGCAACAGCCCCAGCATTTT
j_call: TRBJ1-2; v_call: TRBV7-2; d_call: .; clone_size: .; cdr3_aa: CASSPEGVFSRWHGYTF; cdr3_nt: TGTGCCAGCAGCCCGGAAGGTGTCTTTTCGAGGTGGCATGGCTACACCTTC
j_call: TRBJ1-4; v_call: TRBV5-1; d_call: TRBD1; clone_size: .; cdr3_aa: CASSPARDRPNEKLFF; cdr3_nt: TGCGCCAGCAGCCCCGCTAGGGACAGGCCTAATGAAAAACTGTTTTTT
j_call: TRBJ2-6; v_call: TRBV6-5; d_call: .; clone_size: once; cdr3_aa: CASTKTVSGANVLTF; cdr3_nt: TGTGCCAGTACTAAGACAGTTTCTGGGGCCAACGTCCTGACTTTC
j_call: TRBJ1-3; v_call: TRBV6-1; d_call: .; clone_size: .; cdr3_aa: CASSEDFRGLLNTIYF; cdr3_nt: TGTGCCAGCAGTGAAGACTTCCGGGGCCTATTAAACACCATATATTTT
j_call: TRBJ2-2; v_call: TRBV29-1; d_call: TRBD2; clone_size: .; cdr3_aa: CSVVVAGSTGELFF; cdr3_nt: TGCAGCGTTGTGGTAGCGGGGTCCACCGGGGAGCTGTTTTTT
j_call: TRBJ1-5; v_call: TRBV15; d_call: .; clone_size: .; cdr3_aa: CATSRGHGTRPQHF; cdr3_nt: TGTGCCACCAGCAGAGGACACGGGACCCGGCCCCAGCATTTT
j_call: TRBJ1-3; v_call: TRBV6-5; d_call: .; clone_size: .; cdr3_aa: CASSQAGSGNTIYF; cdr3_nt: TGTGCCAGCAGTCAGGCAGGGTCTGGAAACACCATATATTTT
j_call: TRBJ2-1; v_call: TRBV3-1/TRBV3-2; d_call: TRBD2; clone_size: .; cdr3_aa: CASSPSSGRAYEQFF; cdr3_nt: TGTGCCAGCAGCCCCTCTAGCGGGAGGGCGTATGAGCAGTTCTTC
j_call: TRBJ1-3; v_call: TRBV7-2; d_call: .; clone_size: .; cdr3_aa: CASSLVPGFSGNTIYF; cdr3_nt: TGTGCCAGCAGCTTAGTCCCAGGATTCTCTGGAAACACCATATATTTT
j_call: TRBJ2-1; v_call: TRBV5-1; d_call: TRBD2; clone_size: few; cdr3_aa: CASTRDGRAGNEQFF; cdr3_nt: TGCGCCAGCACTAGAGACGGGAGGGCCGGGAATGAGCAGTTCTTC
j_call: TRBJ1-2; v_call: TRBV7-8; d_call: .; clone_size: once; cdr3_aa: CASTKDRMAEDYTF; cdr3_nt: TGTGCCAGCACCAAGGACAGAATGGCTGAGGACTACACCTTC
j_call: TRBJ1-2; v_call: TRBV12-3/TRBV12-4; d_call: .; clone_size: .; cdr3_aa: CASMGDGYTF; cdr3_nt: TGTGCCAGCATGGGAGATGGCTACACCTTC